This TCR beta chain was recorded in a study of shared clonotypes between healthy human individuals. The wider study: Researchers assigned three CD4 naive, three CD4 memory, two CD8 naive and one CD8 memory plate to each donor.

Turning to this clone: What it binds is not known.

Findings and limits, study-wide: Several donors showed sharing of approximately 5% of naive CD4 clonotypes.

Germline CDR1 LGHNA, CDR2 YNFKEQ. Trimming removed 6 bases from V and 5 bases from J, with 17 bases in between. The CDR3 has 14 amino acids. Roughly 200 ng DNA, about 30,000 T cell genomes, went into each sorted-subset replicate PCR. The repertoire was sequenced with immunoSEQ multiplex PCR; TCRdb's copy has only in-frame clones and lacks some. The sample lists approximately 2.5 million clones; around 94% were seen once. Sample: naive CD4+ T cells sorted from blood. The sample's subset: CD45RA+ positively selected. The origin of this receptor is a man between 18 and 29 years old in good health. J is TRBJ2-7 and V is TRBV4-2; the D gene is possibly TRBD2 (5 bases). The CDR3 DNA reads TGTGCCAGCAGTCAGCCTGGACTCATTGACGAGCAGTACTTC. Amino acid sequence: CASSQPGLIDEQYF.